These T cell receptor beta chains were read from a single sample in a study of OX40 agonist ivuxolimab in advanced cancers. The data were produced by immunoSEQ multiplex PCR, yet TCRdb's version contains in-frame clones alone and is incomplete. Of over 75,000 clones listed, about 89% were seen once; the top ten hold roughly 4%. The sample in question was CD4+ or CD8+ T cells sorted from blood, obtained in a trial of the OX40 agonist ivuxolimab. These receptors were taken from an adult with an advanced solid tumor such as melanoma, head and neck, liver or kidney cancer. CDR3s include the opening cysteine and the closing phenylalanine or tryptophan. Each record gives: clone size, J gene, V gene, D gene, CDR3 protein, CDR3 DNA. A D gene is named only where the DNA matches it firmly. Only some rows state a clone size, as once, few, many or a class for expanded clones.

>NA|TRBJ2-1|TRBV4-1|NA
CASSQEDVRGRNEQFF
TGCGCCAGCAGCCAAGAAGATGTCCGGGGGCGCAATGAGCAGTTCTTC
>NA|TRBJ2-1|TRBV30|NA
CAWSVLGTGNEQFF
TGTGCCTGGAGTGTATTGGGGACTGGCAATGAGCAGTTCTTC
>NA|TRBJ2-7|TRBV6-1|NA
CASSEFYEQYF
TGTGCCAGCAGTGAATTCTACGAGCAGTACTTC
>NA|TRBJ1-4|TRBV4-3|NA
CASSLGAYEKLFF
TGCGCCAGCAGCCTAGGTGCCTATGAAAAACTGTTTTTT
>NA|TRBJ2-1|TRBV27|NA
CASSPRQGGFEQFF
TGTGCCAGCAGTCCCCGACAGGGAGGCTTTGAGCAGTTCTTC
>NA|TRBJ2-1|TRBV29-1|TRBD2
CSVETGRAGYNEQFF
TGCAGCGTTGAGACCGGGAGGGCCGGTTACAATGAGCAGTTCTTC
>NA|TRBJ1-4|TRBV5-1|NA
CASSLEGRGSNEKLFF
TGCGCCAGCAGCTTGGAGGGGCGAGGCTCTAATGAAAAACTGTTTTTT
>NA|TRBJ2-6|TRBV6-4|NA
CASSSSPTGGANVLTF
TGTGCCAGCAGTTCCTCCCCGACAGGTGGAGCCAACGTCCTGACTTTC
>NA|TRBJ1-2|TRBV5-1|TRBD1
CASSLDRGVYGYTF
TGCGCCAGCAGCCTGGACAGGGGGGTCTATGGCTACACCTTC
>NA|TRBJ1-1|TRBV18|NA
CASSPPTLMNTEAFF
TGTGCCAGCTCACCACCAACGCTAATGAACACTGAAGCTTTCTTT
>NA|TRBJ2-5|TRBV21-1|NA
CASSSQQGAASGRASETQYF
TGTGCCAGCAGCTCCCAACAGGGGGCGGCTAGCGGGAGGGCCTCGGAGACCCAGTACTTC
>NA|TRBJ1-3|TRBV13|TRBD1
CASSWGTGPSGNTIYF
TGTGCCAGCAGCTGGGGGACAGGACCCTCTGGAAACACCATATATTTT
>NA|TRBJ2-2|TRBV18|NA
CASSLGPTGTLNTGELFF
TGTGCCAGCTCACTGGGCCCTACCGGGACACTGAACACCGGGGAGCTGTTTTTT
>NA|TRBJ1-4|TRBV19|TRBD1
CASKVDRGREKLFF
TGTGCCAGCAAAGTAGACAGGGGGCGTGAAAAACTGTTTTTT
>NA|TRBJ2-6|TRBV5-1|TRBD1
CASSLGQGVLPGANVLTF
TGCGCCAGCAGCTTGGGACAGGGGGTCTTGCCTGGGGCCAACGTCCTGACTTTC
>NA|TRBJ1-2|TRBV28|NA
CASTDRVGYGYTF
TGTGCCAGCACCGACCGGGTTGGGTATGGCTACACCTTC
>NA|TRBJ1-1|TRBV18|NA
CASSPGPNTEAFF
TGTGCCAGCTCACCGGGACCAAACACTGAAGCTTTCTTT
>NA|TRBJ2-5|TRBV7-9|NA
CASSLWRETQYF
TGTGCCAGCAGCTTATGGCGAGAGACCCAGTACTTC
>NA|TRBJ1-4|TRBV5-4|NA
CASSLAPVPNEKLFF
TGTGCCAGCAGCTTGGCCCCAGTCCCCAATGAAAAACTGTTTTTT
>NA|TRBJ1-2|TRBV6-8|NA
CASSYRGGPSPYGYTF
TGTGCCAGCAGTTACCGGGGGGGGCCAAGTCCCTATGGCTACACCTTC
>NA|TRBJ1-1|TRBV5-4|NA
CASSRGRGDTEAFF
TGTGCCAGCAGCCGCGGTCGGGGGGACACTGAAGCTTTCTTT
>NA|TRBJ1-3|TRBV5-1|NA
CASSLTGISSGNTIYF
TGCGCCAGCAGCTTAACAGGGATAAGCTCTGGAAACACCATATATTTT
>NA|TRBJ2-3|TRBV6-1|NA
CASSEGGTGNTQYF
TGTGCCAGCAGTGAAGGGGGAACAGGCAATACGCAGTATTTT
>NA|TRBJ1-1|TRBV30|NA
CAFGENTEAFF
TGTGCCTTCGGGGAGAACACTGAAGCTTTCTTT
>once|TRBJ1-5|TRBV7-8|TRBD1
CASSLGTGGQQPQHF
TGTGCCAGCAGCTTAGGGACAGGGGGGCAACAGCCCCAGCATTTT
>NA|TRBJ2-6|TRBV5-6|NA
CASSSYKRGSGANVLTF
TGTGCCAGCAGCTCTTACAAAAGGGGTTCCGGGGCCAACGTCCTGACTTTC
>NA|TRBJ1-1|TRBV5-6|TRBD1
CASSVLQGLLTEAFF
TGTGCCAGCAGCGTGCTACAGGGGTTGCTCACTGAAGCTTTCTTT
>NA|TRBJ2-3|TRBV11-2|TRBD2
CASSFTTTGLAGTDTQYF
TGTGCCAGCAGCTTCACGACGACGGGACTAGCGGGTACAGATACGCAGTATTTT
>NA|TRBJ1-3|TRBV19|TRBD1
CASSIGTGTGNTIYF
TGTGCCAGTAGTATTGGGACAGGGACTGGAAACACCATATATTTT
>NA|TRBJ1-6|TRBV5-1|NA
CASSLVGQATSPLHF
TGCGCCAGCAGCTTGGTCGGTCAGGCGACCTCACCCCTCCACTTT
>NA|TRBJ2-5|TRBV5-1|NA
CASSLEETQYF
TGCGCCAGCAGCTTGGAAGAGACCCAGTACTTC
>NA|TRBJ2-1|TRBV27|TRBD2
CASSPASGRSGNEQFF
TGTGCCAGCAGTCCCGCTAGCGGGAGGAGCGGTAATGAGCAGTTCTTC
>NA|TRBJ2-1|TRBV9|TRBD2
CASTETAGGPERGQFF
TGTGCCAGCACCGAAACAGCGGGAGGGCCAGAAAGGGGGCAGTTCTTC
>NA|TRBJ1-1|TRBV7-9|NA
CASSLDSNEAFF
TGTGCCAGCAGCTTGGACAGTAATGAAGCTTTCTTT
>NA|TRBJ2-2|TRBV2|NA
CASKRDLSHGELFF
TGTGCCAGCAAACGGGACTTATCGCACGGGGAGCTGTTTTTT
>NA|TRBJ1-5|TRBV6-5|TRBD1
CATRQGRGRNQPQHF
TGTGCCACACGACAGGGTAGGGGACGTAATCAGCCCCAGCATTTT
>NA|TRBJ1-4|TRBV30|TRBD1
CAWRRQGAHNEKLFF
TGTGCCTGGAGGAGACAGGGGGCCCATAATGAAAAACTGTTTTTT
>NA|TRBJ2-1|TRBV5-4|TRBD2
CASSPRLAGGNNEQFF
TGTGCCAGCAGCCCTCGACTAGCGGGAGGAAACAATGAGCAGTTCTTC
>NA|TRBJ2-5|TRBV2|NA
CASSLNGVGGLETQYF
TGTGCCAGCAGTCTCAACGGGGTTGGGGGCTTGGAGACCCAGTACTTC
>NA|TRBJ2-3|TRBV7-9|NA
CASSFQGLADTQYF
TGTGCCAGCAGCTTTCAGGGTCTAGCGGATACGCAGTATTTT
>NA|TRBJ2-5|TRBV27|TRBD1
CASSGQGIGETQYF
TGTGCCAGCAGTGGACAGGGGATAGGAGAGACCCAGTACTTC
>NA|TRBJ2-3|TRBV2|TRBD2
CASRSGSDSDTQYF
TGTGCCAGCAGAAGCGGGAGTGACTCAGATACGCAGTATTTT
>once|TRBJ1-2|TRBV28|NA
CASSPDGVGGYTF
TGTGCCAGCAGCCCTGACGGCGTCGGGGGCTACACCTTC
>few|TRBJ2-3|TRBV6-5|NA
CASSSTADTQYF
TGTGCCAGCAGTTCGACAGCGGATACGCAGTATTTT